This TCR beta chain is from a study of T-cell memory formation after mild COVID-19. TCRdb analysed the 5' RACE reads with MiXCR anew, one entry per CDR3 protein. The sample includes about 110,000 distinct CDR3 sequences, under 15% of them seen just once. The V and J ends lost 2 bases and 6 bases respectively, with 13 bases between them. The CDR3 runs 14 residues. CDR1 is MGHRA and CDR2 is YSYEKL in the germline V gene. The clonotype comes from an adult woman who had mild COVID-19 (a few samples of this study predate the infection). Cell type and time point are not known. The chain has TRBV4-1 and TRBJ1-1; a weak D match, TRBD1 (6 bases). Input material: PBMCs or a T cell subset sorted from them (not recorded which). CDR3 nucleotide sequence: TGCGCCAGCAGCCAATTACCAGGGGCGGCTGAAGCTTTCTTT. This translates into CASSQLPGAAEAFF.